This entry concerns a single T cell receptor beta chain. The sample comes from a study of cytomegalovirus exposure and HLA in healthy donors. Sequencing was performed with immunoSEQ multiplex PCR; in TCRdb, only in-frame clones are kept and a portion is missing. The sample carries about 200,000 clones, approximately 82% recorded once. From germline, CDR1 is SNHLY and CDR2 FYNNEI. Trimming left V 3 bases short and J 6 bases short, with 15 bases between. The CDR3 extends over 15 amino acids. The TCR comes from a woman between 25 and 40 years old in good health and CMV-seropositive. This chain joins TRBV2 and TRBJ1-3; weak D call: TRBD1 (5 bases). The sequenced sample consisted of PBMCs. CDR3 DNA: TGTGCCAGCAGTGAGGACACCGGGTCCATAAACACCATATATTTT. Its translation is CASSEDTGSINTIYF.